This entry lists 14 T cell receptor beta chains sequenced from one sample in a study of control samples from healthy donors and cancer patients. TCRdb's table, derived via immunoSEQ multiplex PCR, lists solely in-frame clones and lacks some. Of around 99,000 clones in the sample, about nine tenths were seen once. The sample was blood. These receptors came from a human donor in good health. The donor label of this sample is uncertain.

This chain connects TRBV5-8 to TRBJ1-2, with a tentative D call TRBD1 (5 bases). The germline V and J ends were trimmed by 2 bases and 3 bases, with 11 bases remaining between them. The length of the CDR3 is 14 residues. Germline V CDR1 and CDR2: SGHTS, YDEGEE. The CDR3 DNA reads TGTGCCAGCAGCTTTCCCGGGACCGACTATGGCTACACCTTC. This gives the protein CASSFPGTDYGYTF.

This chain uses TRBV30 with TRBJ1-2, with D tentatively TRBD1 (5 bases). The CDR3 has 16 amino acids. The V and J ends lost 0 bases and 2 bases respectively, with 16 bases between them. In germline, CDR1 is GTSNPN, CDR2 SVGIG (reference sequence). CDR3 loop: CAWSVPVRRGNYGYTF. CDR3 sequence (DNA): TGTGCCTGGAGTGTACCGGTCCGTCGGGGGAACTATGGCTACACCTTC.

The J gene is TRBJ1-4, the V gene TRBV2; 9 bases are a match to TRBD1. Germline CDR1 is SNHLY and CDR2 is FYNNEI. Trimming cost V 7 bases and J 8 bases; bases outside gene matches: 11. There are 15 residues in the CDR3. CDR3 amino acids: CASNRQQGAVEKLFF. CDR3 in DNA: TGTGCCAGCAACCGACAACAGGGGGCCGTAGAAAAACTGTTTTTT.

The V and J genes are TRBV11-1 and TRBJ1-5; no clear D gene. V lost 4 bases, J lost 5 bases, and 9 bases lay in between. Germline-derived CDR1 and CDR2 are SGHAT and FQDESV (reference sequence). The CDR3 consists of 13 residues. CDR3 loop: CASSSNQDQPQHF. The CDR3 DNA reads as TGTGCCAGCAGCTCAAACCAAGATCAGCCCCAGCATTTT.

CDR3 region: CASSPLPGGREYEQYV. CDR3 in DNA: TGTGCCAGCAGCCCACTACCAGGGGGGAGGGAGTACGAGCAGTACGTC. This rearrangement joins TRBV7-9 to TRBJ2-7; tentatively, D is TRBD1 or TRBD2 (7 bases each). Trimming pared 5 bases from V and 4 bases from J, leaving 21 bases between. Per the germline V gene, CDR1 is SEHNR and CDR2 is FQNEAQ (reference sequence). The CDR3 is 16 residues long.

This clone was observed a handful of times. J is TRBJ2-4 and V is TRBV6-1; D is undetermined. The length of the CDR3 is 13 residues. V lost 2 bases and J 5 bases, leaving 7 bases between the germline ends. Germline CDR1 and CDR2: MNHNS and SASEGT. The CDR3 region is CASSEKEQNIQYF. Written as DNA, the CDR3 is TGTGCCAGCAGTGAAAAGGAACAAAACATTCAGTACTTC.

This clone has only one observation. V and J are TRBV28 and TRBJ1-2; D is ambiguous. Trimming removed 4 bases at V and 6 bases at J, with 9 bases between. This CDR3 is 12 amino acids long. Per the germline V gene, CDR1 is MDHEN and CDR2 is SYDVKM. The CDR3: CASSSEPNGYTF. DNA for the CDR3: TGTGCCAGCAGTTCGGAGCCTAATGGCTACACCTTC.

This chain uses TRBV6-6 with TRBJ1-6, with unresolved D. Germline-derived CDR1 and CDR2 are MNHNY and SVGAGI (reference sequence). Deletions cut 6 bases from V and 4 bases from J, with 13 bases between. The CDR3 loop spans 15 amino acids. CDR3 sequence (DNA): TGTGCCAGCAGACGCGACACAAGTTATAATTCACCCCTCCACTTT. This encodes CASRRDTSYNSPLHF.

The chain combines TRBV13 with TRBJ2-3; 11 bases are a match to TRBD1. Germline V gene lookup returns CDR1 PRHDT and CDR2 FYEKMQ (reference sequence). J was trimmed by 2 bases and V by 6 bases; bases with no gene match: 4. The length of the CDR3 is 15 residues. As DNA, the CDR3 is TGTGCCAGCAGTTCTGGACAGGGGGCCACAGATACGCAGTATTTT. It translates to CASSSGQGATDTQYF.

V and J are TRBV28 and TRBJ2-7, with D unclear. There are 14 residues in the CDR3. V lost 8 bases, J lost 0 bases, and 14 bases lay in between. CDR1 is MDHEN and CDR2 is SYDVKM in the germline V gene. CDR3 protein: CASRSPASSYEQYF. CDR3 bases: TGTGCCAGCCGCTCTCCTGCGAGCTCCTACGAGCAGTACTTC.

The chain is built from TRBV6-5 and TRBJ2-7; a possible D gene is TRBD1 (6 bases). This CDR3 has 14 residues. Trimming left V 4 bases short and J 4 bases short, with 14 bases between. Germline loops: CDR1 MNHEY, CDR2 SVGAGI. This CDR3 is CASSWETGSYEQYF. In DNA form, the CDR3 reads TGTGCCAGCAGTTGGGAGACAGGTTCTTACGAGCAGTACTTC.

The chain is built from TRBV4-2 and TRBJ2-7; D might be TRBD2 (5 bases). V lost 9 bases to trimming and J lost 0 bases, with 18 bases between them. Germline CDR1 is LGHNA and CDR2 is YNFKEQ. The CDR3 is 15 residues long. The CDR3 region has the DNA TGTGCCAGTAGTCAAGGGCAAGCGGTCTCCTACGAGCAGTACTTC. Its protein is CASSQGQAVSYEQYF.

The CDR3 sequence is CASVVSSGETQYF. CDR3 bases: TGTGCCAGCGTGGTTTCTAGCGGGGAGACCCAGTACTTC. The chain recombines TRBV7-2 with TRBJ2-5; 8 nucleotides match TRBD2. CDR1 is SGHTA and CDR2 is FQGNSA in the germline V gene. The CDR3 has 13 amino acids. The V gene end was trimmed by 8 bases and the J gene end by 5 bases; junction bases not matched to a gene: 7.

J is TRBJ2-7 and V is TRBV2; 7 bases are shared with TRBD1. Germline lookup yields CDR1 SNHLY and CDR2 FYNNEI. The V and J ends lost 9 bases and 0 bases, in that order; junction bases with no gene match: 5. This CDR3 has 13 residues. Here the CDR3 DNA reads TGTGCCAGTGGGACAGACGTCTCCTACGAGCAGTACTTC. Encoded protein: CASGTDVSYEQYF.